The sequence of this T cell receptor beta chain was determined in a study of cytomegalovirus exposure and HLA in healthy donors. Whole-study context: The 90 to 150 validation repertoires used the same platform as the roughly 700 first-cohort repertoires (as reported by a later analysis).

This CDR3 region has 14 residues. Germline-derived CDR1 and CDR2 are SNHLY and FYNNEI. Unmatched junction bases numbered 7, after V lost 6 bases and J lost 4 bases. Sequencing was performed with immunoSEQ multiplex PCR; in TCRdb, only in-frame clones are kept and a portion is missing. The sample carries under 200,000 clones, roughly nine tenths recorded once. This chain joins TRBV2 and TRBJ1-2, with 8 bases matching TRBD1. The source material was PBMCs. This receptor was obtained from a woman younger than 35 in good health and CMV-seropositive. Here the CDR3 DNA reads TGTGCCAGCAGACAGACAGGGGTGCTCTATGGCTACACCTTC. Its translation: CASRQTGVLYGYTF.